Following are 5 T cell receptor gamma chains from one sample sequenced in a study of Vδ1+ human thymocytes. Findings of the study overall: Thymic TRG and TRD repertoires appeared highly polyclonal, with Gaussian CDR3 length distributions.

Extracted RNA was reverse transcribed into cDNA. The CDR3 regions were amplified by multiplex PCR from V-gene primers to a constant-region primer. TCRdb fed the multiplex PCR reads to CATT. The sample lists 25,000 to 30,000 gamma-chain clones; around 18% were seen once. Antigens of these TCRs are unknown. The specimen sequenced was Vdelta1+ gamma-delta thymocytes from the thymus. Specified subset: FACS-sorted CD3+ TCRalphabeta- TCRVdelta1+ TCRVdelta2- thymocytes. Every receptor here comes from a boy in the first two years of life who had congenital heart surgery.

J is TRGJ1 or TRGJ2 and V is TRGV9. The CDR3 runs 17 residues. Germline V gene data show CDR1 as GITISATS and CDR2 as ISYDGTV (reference sequence). Trimming took 0 bases from V and 2 from J; bases not matched to a gene: 13. In DNA, the CDR3 is TGTGCCTTGTGGGAGGTGGAGGCGGCGTCAGATTATTATAAGAAACTCTTT. Protein sequence: CALWEVEAASDYYKKLF.

The chain joins TRGV9 to TRGJ1 or TRGJ2. The V and J ends lost 0 bases and 10 bases, in that order; junction bases with no gene match: 9. CDR1 is GITISATS, CDR2 ISYDGTV, per germline (reference sequence). CDR3 length: 13 residues. This CDR3 is CALWEVLRWKKLF. CDR3 DNA: TGTGCCTTGTGGGAGGTGCTACGGTGGAAGAAACTCTTT.

The gene calls are TRGV4 and TRGJ1 or TRGJ2. The trim removed 4 bases at V and 7 bases at J, leaving 10 bases unmatched. Germline V gene lookup returns CDR1 EGSTGY and CDR2 YDSYTSSV. The CDR3 runs 13 residues. CDR3 in DNA: TGTGCCACCTGGGACCGGCCTAGGTATAAGAAACTCTTT. Its protein product is CATWDRPRYKKLF.

In this sample, this clone turned up a few times. The chain recombines TRGV3 with TRGJ1 or TRGJ2. Germline trimming cut 3 bases from V and 0 bases from J; bases unmatched to any gene: 5. CDR3 length equals 14 residues. Germline lookup yields CDR1 VTNTFY and CDR2 YDVSTARD (reference sequence). The CDR3 coding sequence is TGTGCCACCTGGGACGGATTGAATTATTATAAGAAACTCTTT. Protein: CATWDGLNYYKKLF.

The rearrangement links TRGV2 to TRGJP2. Germline V gene data show CDR1 as EGSNGY and CDR2 as YDSYNSKV. Germline trimming cut 0 bases from V and 7 bases from J; bases unmatched to any gene: 5. There are 14 residues in the CDR3. CDR3 DNA sequence: TGTGCCACCTGGGACGGGCCACCTGATTGGATCAAGACGTTT. Its translation: CATWDGPPDWIKTF.